This T cell receptor beta chain appears in the sequencing data of a study of neurological immune-mediated disorders. The making of cDNA relied on 5'RACE with 10-nucleotide random UMIs. Each CDR3 protein is one row after TCRdb ran MiXCR on the 5' RACE reads. This sample carries around 55,000 distinct CDR3 sequences, 3.5% to 4% of them seen once, and the ten largest clones take approximately 1.8%. This clonotype was counted ten times or more. The V segment lost 4 bases and the J segment 4 bases; nucleotides outside the gene matches: 2. Germline V gene sequence: CDR1 SGHRS, CDR2 YFSETQ. The CDR3 runs to 12 residues.

Input material: CD4+ T cells from blood. The sequence was obtained from a woman between 35 and 50 years old with multiple sclerosis. The chain is built from TRBV5-1 and TRBJ2-7, with TRBD1 matching 7 bases. The CDR3 DNA follows: TGCGCCAGCAGCCAGGACAGGTACGAGCAGTACTTC. This gives the protein CASSQDRYEQYF.